This is a list of T cell receptor beta chains from one sample in a study of T-cell reconstitution after alpha-beta-depleted transplantation in children. MiXCR, run by TCRdb on the PCR reads, gives a single entry per CDR3 protein. The sample shows hundreds of thousands of distinct CDR3 sequences, 13% of them seen only once. This sample comprised PBMCs, mostly from graft donor cells, obtained 360 days after TCRalphabeta/CD19-depleted stem cell transplant. Receptors originate from a male patient younger than 18 who had a stem cell transplant for acute myeloid leukemia, so the T cells may come from the graft donor. Both conserved end residues are trimmed from each CDR3. The D gene is left open where the match is weak.

d_gene | v_gene | CDR3aa
TRBD1 | TRBV18 | ASSRLDRVNYGYT
TRBD2 | TRBV7-8 | ASSLLREGYEQY
TRBD1 | TRBV5-1 | ASSLGPRQGVLITEAF
. | TRBV4-2 | ASSPRLLSGANVLT
. | TRBV28 | ASSFRLGAADTQY
. | TRBV6-2/TRBV6-3 | ATNTFYSLSYEQY
. | TRBV27 | ASSFSGVNYGYT
TRBD2 | TRBV4-3 | ASSQTPGTSGSGHEQY
TRBD2 | TRBV5-1 | ASSLGPSGRGTVIYEQY
. | TRBV20-1 | SARGRTEQF
TRBD1 | TRBV12-3/TRBV12-4 | ASSTGQTYYEQY
. | TRBV6-5 | ASSSHGGMGNTIY
TRBD2 | TRBV4-3 | ASSKESAGGPGETQY
. | TRBV5-1 | ASTPDRDRSFGTQY
. | TRBV7-2 | ASLGPGELF
. | TRBV20-1 | SARGLVGEQF
. | TRBV5-1 | ASSLEGLYQPQH
TRBD1 | TRBV7-2 | ASSLAGTGTDTQY
TRBD1 | TRBV29-1 | SVYDRGVYERY
. | TRBV5-1 | ASSLSREIRTDTQY
. | TRBV4-3 | ASSREGLGEAF
TRBD1 | TRBV27 | ASSLLARGRQTQY
TRBD2 | TRBV29-1 | SVERRLASDTQY
. | TRBV5-1 | ASSLNKETQY
TRBD2 | TRBV12-3/TRBV12-4 | ASSLTLSLAHSYEQY
. | TRBV6-2/TRBV6-3 | ASSYSPDSYEQY
TRBD2 | TRBV12-3/TRBV12-4 | ASIFSGVGTDTQY
TRBD1 | TRBV7-2 | ASSFRQGKATGELF
TRBD2 | TRBV9 | ASSGLAGHQETQY
TRBD2 | TRBV29-1 | SVEASGSGEQY
. | TRBV7-9 | ASTYGGSNTEAF
TRBD2 | TRBV9 | ASSETSTSRNEQF
TRBD1 | TRBV12-3/TRBV12-4 | ASSPTGAAF
TRBD2 | TRBV10-3 | AIGASGSDTQY
. | TRBV12-3/TRBV12-4 | ASRPLGVEAF
TRBD2 | TRBV7-2 | ASSLVAGAYNEQF
. | TRBV9 | ASSVGLWGTDTQY
. | TRBV11-2 | ASSLTLPGSSYEQY
TRBD2 | TRBV12-3/TRBV12-4 | ASSWAGESEQY
. | TRBV28 | ASSVLAVLNIQY
. | TRBV29-1 | SVDHGEQY
TRBD2 | TRBV11-2 | ASRKGVAGVNSYNEQF
TRBD2 | TRBV4-3 | ASSQGLLAGGQETQY
. | TRBV15 | ATSRGSQVSYEQY
. | TRBV20-1 | SAGKTTGTDTQY
TRBD1 | TRBV27 | ASRRTGSVTDTQY
. | TRBV29-1 | SVEVGDTQY
. | TRBV6-1 | ASRLLWEAGYNEQF
. | TRBV4-3 | ASSQDLITSYEQY
. | TRBV28 | ASTSSGSYEQY